This entry lists 5 T cell receptor beta chains sequenced from one sample in a study of graft-versus-host responses after intestinal transplantation. Method: immunoSEQ multiplex PCR; TCRdb's copy keeps in-frame clones and lacks some. The table has about 71,000 clones, 90% seen once. No cognate antigen is known for these TCRs. The material sequenced was unstimulated CD8+ T cells sorted from spleen or lymph node cells, taken before intestinal transplant. These receptors came from a human donor who received an intestinal transplant.

The chain employs TRBV2 and TRBJ2-5, with D perhaps matching TRBD2 (6 bases). Trimming removed 2 bases from V and 7 bases from J, with 17 bases in between. The CDR3 is made up of 15 amino acids. Germline values: CDR1 SNHLY, CDR2 FYNNEI. The CDR3 is CASSEPFNDGGTQYF. CDR3 DNA: TGTGCCAGCAGTGAACCCTTCAACGACGGGGGGACCCAGTACTTC.

The chain links TRBV11-2 to TRBJ1-1; D is possibly TRBD1 (6 bases). The V gene lost 8 bases and the J gene lost 3 bases, with 13 bases spanning the gap. This CDR3 contains 13 residues. CDR1 and CDR2 from the germline V gene are SGHAT and FQNNGV. The CDR3: CASAGGGHTEAFF. CDR3 nucleotides: TGTGCCAGCGCGGGGGGGGGCCACACTGAAGCTTTCTTT. Combining the CDR3 with reference TRBV11-2 and TRBJ1-1 gives the whole variable domain EAGVAQSPRYKIIEKRQSVAFWCNPISGHATLYWYQQILGQGPKLLIQFQNNGVVDDSQLPKDRFSAERLKGVDSTLKIQPAKLEDSAVYLCASAGGGHTEAFFGQGTRLTVV.

This chain uses TRBV5-6 with TRBJ1-6; D may be TRBD1 (6 bases). CDR1 SGHDT and CDR2 YYEEEE come from the germline V gene. CDR3 length: 16 amino acids. Deletions cut 0 bases from V and 4 bases from J, with 11 bases between. CDR3 DNA: TGTGCCAGCAGCTTGGAGGGGGACCTATATAATTCACCCCTCCACTTT. Translation gives CASSLEGDLYNSPLHF.

This clone was counted only a few times. The chain employs TRBV6-6 and TRBJ2-7, with D possibly TRBD1 on 6 matching bases. CDR3 length: 12 residues. CDR1 is MNHNY, CDR2 SVGAGI, per germline (reference sequence). The V gene lost 6 bases and the J gene lost 4 bases, with 10 bases spanning the gap. CDR3 coding DNA: TGTGCCAGCAGCACGGACAGTTACGAGCAGTACTTC. Translating gives CASSTDSYEQYF.

V is TRBV9 and J is TRBJ2-3; 7 bases are a match to TRBD2. Germline assignment: CDR1 SGDLS and CDR2 YYNGEE. V was pared by 6 bases and J by 1 base, with 5 bases of the junction left unmatched. This CDR3 has 14 amino acids. The CDR3 bases are TGTGCCAGCACGGGGGGAGGGGGCACAGATACGCAGTATTTT. It yields the protein CASTGGGGTDTQYF.